This entry concerns a single T cell receptor (beta chain). No cognate antigen has been identified for it. Base qualities were left out, and no much larger clone turns up one base away. Additional sequencing covered unstimulated subsets from three donor pairs, namely CD8+ effector memory, CD4+ naive, CD8+ TEMRA, CD4+ memory and CD8+ naive. Sorted unstimulated T cells, along with proliferating T cells recovered from mixed lymphocyte reactions, underwent TCRbeta CDR3 sequencing. Fresh whole blood from 9 to 11 HLA-typed healthy donors was used as the source from which PBMCs were isolated. CDR1 and CDR2 are read off the germline V gene as SGHTA and FQGTGA. The CDR3 sequence holds 15 residues, the cysteine and phenylalanine included. Only the CDR3 DNA is retained, 45 bases long and in frame from the first base. At the junction V is shortened by 5 bases and J by 6 bases, with 19 bases in between. The protocol used for the library was the immunoSEQ multiplex PCR assay. Each sample had 9 x 10^4 or so TCR templates assayed by the deep sequencing platform. Genomic DNA extracted from sorted T cells was used for TCRbeta CDR3 sequencing. In the source study's methods: The R programming language was used for clonal analysis of the TCRbeta CDR3 data. Comparing unstimulated samples against CFSE-low samples taken after the reaction was how alloreactive CD4+ and CD8+ clones were defined. Regulatory or non-regulatory origin of alloreactive CD4+ clones was assigned by matching sequences to the sorted unstimulated Treg and non-Treg repertoires. Imported from immuneACCESS, the table was reduced by TCRdb to in-frame sequences with V and J called. These copies leave out some clones; in studies compared against another copy, an unresolved V gene accounts for under half, and the cause of the remainder is not known. V, J and clone size reflect that table, while D and trimming were determined from the DNA. The sample data list approximately 28,000 clones, and roughly 82% of these were observed just once. About 25% of the sample is held by the ten biggest clonotypes.

The data originate from a study of siplizumab effects on memory and regulatory T cells (dated by TCRdb to about 2019). Concerning the study at large: The effect of the anti-CD2 antibody siplizumab on alloreactive T-cell subsets was examined in allogeneic mixed lymphocyte reactions constructed from human PBMCs.

Here is what the overall study found, with its caveats: Compared with memory T cells, unstimulated naive T cells appeared more diverse, and naive cells seemed to make a substantial contribution to the alloresponse. Sequences below about 10^-5 frequency were poorly captured, so only a minor fraction of alloreactive clones could be mapped to unstimulated subsets. A naive or memory phenotype could not be assigned to roughly 75-97% of proliferating CD4+ or CD8+ clones. Siplizumab significantly lowered the cumulative frequency of alloreactive sequences that could be traced to unstimulated CD4+ memory T cells. Among mappable alloreactive CD4+ clones, an average Treg-derived fraction of about 69% was observed with siplizumab, compared with 25% to 30% in control reactions. Whether proliferating Tregs from siplizumab cultures actually had suppressive function was not functionally confirmed.

This receptor chain uses TRBV7-3 and TRBJ1-1, and the D gene may be TRBD1, 5 bases matching. The TCR comes from a human donor in good health. Sequences were obtained from memory CD4+ T cells sorted from blood. What this sample's cell subset or site label stands for: unstimulated CD4+ memory T cells. In nucleotides, the sequence is TGTGCCAGCAGCCCTAACTCTGTGGGGACTGCTGAAGCTTTCTTT. Its coded protein is CASSPNSVGTAEAFF.